This TCR beta chain was sequenced during a study of cytomegalovirus exposure and HLA in healthy donors. Notes on the study in general: There were several of the most significant clusters that appeared linked to common viral pathogens in a later analysis.

The study ran its PCR with 60 Vbeta and 13 Jbeta primers. This table comes from immunoSEQ multiplex PCR, and its TCRdb copy is limited to in-frame clones, with some not included. Here the sample spans about 260,000 clones, 84% being singletons. This CDR3 is 13 amino acids long. V was pared by 5 bases and J by 6 bases, with 14 bases between. Germline V CDR1 and CDR2: SGHDT, YYEEEE. Remarks on this clone: Antigen: not known.

The V call is TRBV5-6, the J call TRBJ1-2; D gene uncertain. The receptor was isolated from a woman in her thirties or forties in good health and CMV-seropositive. Specimen: PBMCs. The CDR3 loop reads CASSRVRSNGYTF. The CDR3 DNA is TGTGCCAGCAGTCGGGTGCGATCGAATGGCTACACCTTC.